Reported below is one TCR beta chain. There is no known antigen for this receptor. Base qualities are not provided; no much larger clone lies one nucleotide away. The sample is drawn from a study of regulatory T cells in long-lasting Graves disease (dated by TCRdb to the early 2020s). Regarding the complete study: Peripheral blood TCR sequencing and RNA sequencing compared persistent Graves' disease patients with newly diagnosed Graves' disease patients. The study took place in China and was registered as a clinical trial. TCR sequencing covered some 13 persistent and approximately 20 newly diagnosed Graves' disease patients, around 33 samples in total.

What the work shows at the level of the full study, not this receptor alone: Lower TCR Shannon entropy and fewer highly expanded clones were observed in persistent Graves' disease patients than in newly diagnosed patients, which suggested clonal expansion. Peripheral blood alone was examined, since thyroid tissue, which constituted the primary lesion, could not be accessed. A larger number of public clonotypes was shared among persistent patients (under 3,000) than among newly diagnosed patients (around 890). The small sample size was acknowledged by the authors as a limitation that may reduce accuracy. TRBV28, TRBJ1-2 and TRBJ2-5 were preferentially used in persistent disease, while TRBV20-1 and TRBJ2-1 were favored in newly diagnosed disease.

TCRdb trimmed the raw reads at Q25, called clones with MiXCR and kept productive beta chains. Records with the same CDR3 protein are collapsed into one entry carrying the most frequent genes and DNA. This sample holds 800 to 1,000 distinct CDR3 sequences; around 72% were observed only once. Over 8.5% of the sample goes to the ten largest clones. The germline V gene specifies SGHTA as CDR1 and FQGTGA as CDR2. The V end loses 5 bases and the J end loses 5 bases, and a stretch of 16 bases separates them. The CDR3, from cysteine to phenylalanine, totals 15 residues. Of all the DNA, just the CDR3 is kept, 45 bases in frame from base 1. RNA was extracted from PBMCs in TRIzol for both TCR sequencing and RNA sequencing. Graves' disease was diagnosed according to American Thyroid Association guidelines. The patients came from an endocrinology department in Xi'an, China. Each patient gave around 9.2 milliliters of peripheral blood, collected in an EDTA anticoagulant tube. Ficoll Paque Plus density gradient separation was used to isolate PBMCs, and no further T cell sorting was done. RNA quality was checked with an Agilent 2100 Bioanalyzer and agarose gel, and concentration with a NanoDrop 2000.

The sequences come from peripheral blood mononuclear cells (PBMCs), collected with antithyroid drug treatment, in newly diagnosed or persistent Graves disease (not recorded which). This TCR was recovered from a woman between 40 and 55 years old with Graves disease. Donor details come from another sample of the same person, matched by shared clones. The rearranged chain carries TRBV7-3 and TRBJ2-1; matching of 6 bases hints at TRBD2 as the D gene. The encoded CDR3 is CASSLDAGKDNEQFF. The nucleotides are TGTGCCAGCAGCCTGGACGCGGGGAAGGACAATGAGCAGTTCTTC.